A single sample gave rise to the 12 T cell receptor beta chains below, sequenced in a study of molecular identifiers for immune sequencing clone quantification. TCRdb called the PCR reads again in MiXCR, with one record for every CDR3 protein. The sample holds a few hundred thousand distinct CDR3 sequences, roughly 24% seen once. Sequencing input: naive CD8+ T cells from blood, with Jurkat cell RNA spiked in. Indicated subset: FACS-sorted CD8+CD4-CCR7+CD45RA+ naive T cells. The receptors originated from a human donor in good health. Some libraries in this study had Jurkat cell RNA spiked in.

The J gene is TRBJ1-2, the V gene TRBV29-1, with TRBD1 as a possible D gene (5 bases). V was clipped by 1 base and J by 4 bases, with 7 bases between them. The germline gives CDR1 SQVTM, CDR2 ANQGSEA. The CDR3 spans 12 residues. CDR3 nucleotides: TGCAGCGTTGAAGCGGGGGGCTATGGCTACACCTTC. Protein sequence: CSVEAGGYGYTF.

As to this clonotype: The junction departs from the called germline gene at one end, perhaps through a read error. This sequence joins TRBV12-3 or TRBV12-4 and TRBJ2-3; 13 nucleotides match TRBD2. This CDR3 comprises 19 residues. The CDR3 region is CASSLATSGGVQSTDTQYF. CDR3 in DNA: TGTGCCAGCAGTCTAGCTACTAGCGGGGGGGTCCAAAGCACAGATACGCAGTATTTT.

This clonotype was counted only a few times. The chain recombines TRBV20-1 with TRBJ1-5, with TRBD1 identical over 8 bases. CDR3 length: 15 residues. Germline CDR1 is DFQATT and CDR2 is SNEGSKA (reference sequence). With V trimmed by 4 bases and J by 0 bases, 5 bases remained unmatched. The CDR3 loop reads CSAKTGDYSNQPQHF. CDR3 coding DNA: TGCAGTGCTAAGACAGGGGATTATAGCAATCAGCCCCAGCATTTT.

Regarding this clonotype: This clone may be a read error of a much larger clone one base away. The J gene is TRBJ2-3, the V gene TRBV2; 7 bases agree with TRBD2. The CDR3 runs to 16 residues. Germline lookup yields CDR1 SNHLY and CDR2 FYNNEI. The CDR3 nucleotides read TGTGCCAGCTCCCTACTTCTGGGGCTAGCGGCAGAAACGCAGTATTTT. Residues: CASSLLLGLAAETQYF. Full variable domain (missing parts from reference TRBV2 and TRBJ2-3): EPEVTQTPSHQVTQMGQEVILRCVPISNHLYFYWYRQILGQKVEFLVSFYNNEISEKSEIFDDQFSVERPDGSNFTLKIRSTKLEDSAMYFCASSLLLGLAAETQYFGPGTRLTVL.

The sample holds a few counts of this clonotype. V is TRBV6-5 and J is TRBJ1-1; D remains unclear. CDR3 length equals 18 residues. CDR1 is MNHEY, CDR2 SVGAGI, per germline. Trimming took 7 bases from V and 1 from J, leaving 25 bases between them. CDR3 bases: TGTGCCAGCACCACAACTGGGGTCCCGTCCAAGTGGAACACTGAAGCTTTCTTT. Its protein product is CASTTTGVPSKWNTEAFF.

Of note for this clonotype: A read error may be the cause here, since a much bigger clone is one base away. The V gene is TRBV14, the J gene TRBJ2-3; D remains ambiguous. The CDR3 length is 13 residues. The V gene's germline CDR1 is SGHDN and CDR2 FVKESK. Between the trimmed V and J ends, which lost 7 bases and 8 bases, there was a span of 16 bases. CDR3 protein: CASNQIHPPTQYF. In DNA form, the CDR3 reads TGTGCCAGCAACCAGATCCACCCACCTACGCAGTATTTT.

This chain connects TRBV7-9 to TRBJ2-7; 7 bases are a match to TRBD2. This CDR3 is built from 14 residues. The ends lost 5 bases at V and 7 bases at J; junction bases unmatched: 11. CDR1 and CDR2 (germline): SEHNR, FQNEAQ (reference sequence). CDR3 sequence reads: CASSPWEGFGEQYF. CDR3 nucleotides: TGTGCCAGCAGCCCGTGGGAGGGATTTGGTGAGCAGTACTTC.

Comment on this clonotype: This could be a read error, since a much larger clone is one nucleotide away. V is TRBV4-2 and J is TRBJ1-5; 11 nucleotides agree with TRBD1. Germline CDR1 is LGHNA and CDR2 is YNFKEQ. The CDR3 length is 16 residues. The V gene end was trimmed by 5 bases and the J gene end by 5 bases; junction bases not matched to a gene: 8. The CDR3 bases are TGTGCCAGCAGCGACGGACAGGGGGCGAGCGATCAGCCCCAGCATTTT. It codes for CASSDGQGASDQPQHF.

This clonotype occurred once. The CDR3 nucleotides read TGCGCCAGCAGTCCGTGGGCAGCCCTATTTTGCACAGATACGCAGTATTTT. It specifies CASSPWAALFCTDTQYF. The chain carries TRBV23-1 and TRBJ2-3; D is ambiguous. TRBV23-1 is an ORF, and what it does is uncertain. V lost 4 bases and J 1 base, leaving 18 bases between the germline ends. The CDR3 consists of 17 residues.

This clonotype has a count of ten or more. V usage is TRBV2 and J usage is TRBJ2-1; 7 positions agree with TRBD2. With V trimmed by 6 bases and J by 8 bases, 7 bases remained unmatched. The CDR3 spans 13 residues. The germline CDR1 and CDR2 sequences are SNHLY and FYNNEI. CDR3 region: CASSRLAFDEQFF. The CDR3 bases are TGTGCCAGCAGCCGACTAGCTTTCGATGAGCAGTTCTTC.

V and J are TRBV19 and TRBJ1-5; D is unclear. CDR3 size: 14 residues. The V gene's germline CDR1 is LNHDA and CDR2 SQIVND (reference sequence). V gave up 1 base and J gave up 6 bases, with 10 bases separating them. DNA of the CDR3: TGTGCCAGTAGTATAGGAGGAGGGCTTCAGCCCCAGCATTTT. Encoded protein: CASSIGGGLQPQHF.

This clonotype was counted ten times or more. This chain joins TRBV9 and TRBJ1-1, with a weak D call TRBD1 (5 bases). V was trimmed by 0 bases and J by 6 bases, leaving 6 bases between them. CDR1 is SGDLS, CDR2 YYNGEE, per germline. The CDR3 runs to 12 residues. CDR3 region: CASSVGGPEAFF. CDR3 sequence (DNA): TGTGCCAGCAGCGTAGGGGGACCTGAAGCTTTCTTT.